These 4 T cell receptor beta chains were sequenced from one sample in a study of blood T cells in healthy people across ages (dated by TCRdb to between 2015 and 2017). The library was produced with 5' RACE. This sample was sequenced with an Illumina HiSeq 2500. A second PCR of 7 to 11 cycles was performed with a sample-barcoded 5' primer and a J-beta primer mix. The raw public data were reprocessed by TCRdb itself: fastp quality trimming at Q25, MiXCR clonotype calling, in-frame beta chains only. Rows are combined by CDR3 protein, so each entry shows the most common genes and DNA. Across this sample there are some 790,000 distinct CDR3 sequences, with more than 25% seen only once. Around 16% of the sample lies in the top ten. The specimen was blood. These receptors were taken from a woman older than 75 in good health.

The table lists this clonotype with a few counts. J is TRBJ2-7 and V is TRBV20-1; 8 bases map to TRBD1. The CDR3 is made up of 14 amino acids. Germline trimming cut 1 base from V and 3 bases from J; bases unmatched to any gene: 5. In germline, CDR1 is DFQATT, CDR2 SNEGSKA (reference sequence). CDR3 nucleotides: TGCAGTGCTAGAGGACGGGACAGGAGCTACGAGCAGTACTTC. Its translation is CSARGRDRSYEQYF.

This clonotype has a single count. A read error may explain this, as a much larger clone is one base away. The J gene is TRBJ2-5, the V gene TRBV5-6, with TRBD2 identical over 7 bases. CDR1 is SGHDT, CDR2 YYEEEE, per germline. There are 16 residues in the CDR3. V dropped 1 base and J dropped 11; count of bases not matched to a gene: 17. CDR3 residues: CASSLLTGTTHNEQYF. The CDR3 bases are TGTGCCAGCAGCTTGCTCACCGGGACTACCCACAATGAGCAGTACTTC.

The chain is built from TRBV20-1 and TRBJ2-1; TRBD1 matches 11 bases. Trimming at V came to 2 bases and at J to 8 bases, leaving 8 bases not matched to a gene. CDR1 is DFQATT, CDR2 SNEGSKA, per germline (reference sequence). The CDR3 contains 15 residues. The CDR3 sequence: CSARTGTGGLDEQFF. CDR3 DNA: TGCAGTGCTAGAACCGGGACAGGGGGATTGGATGAGCAGTTCTTC.

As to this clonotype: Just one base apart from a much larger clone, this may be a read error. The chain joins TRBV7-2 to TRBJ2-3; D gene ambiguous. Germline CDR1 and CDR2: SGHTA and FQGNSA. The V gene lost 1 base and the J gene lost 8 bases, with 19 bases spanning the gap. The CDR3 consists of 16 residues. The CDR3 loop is CASSLGSATTRGTQYF. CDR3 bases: TGTGCCAGCAGCTTAGGGTCAGCAACCACAAGAGGTACGCAGTATTTT.